A selection of T cell receptor beta chains follows, all from one sample in a study of blood T cell repertoires in COVID-19. Repertoires were generated with immunoSEQ multiplex PCR, while TCRdb's copy carries only in-frame clones and drops some. The profile covers roughly 11,000 clones, with about 71% appearing a single time and 5.5% to 7% taken by the ten largest. Sequencing input: peripheral blood. Receptors were obtained from a man aged 60 to 69 with COVID-19, enrolled during active disease. Each CDR3 is given with its conserved first and last residue. The D gene is left open where the match is weak. Only some rows state a clone size, as once, few, many or a class for expanded clones.

d_call j_call v_call clone_size cdr3_nt cdr3_aa
- TRBJ1-1 TRBV25-1 - TGTGCCAGCAGGGACATTGAGAACACTGAAGCTTTCTTT CASRDIENTEAFF
TRBD1 TRBJ2-7 TRBV6-1 - TGTGCCAGCAGTGAATACGGACAGGGCTACGAGCAGTACTTC CASSEYGQGYEQYF
TRBD2 TRBJ2-2 TRBV3-1/TRBV3-2 - TGTGCCAGCAGCCAAACCTCCCAGGGAGGGCACACCGGGGAGCTGTTTTTT CASSQTSQGGHTGELFF
TRBD1 TRBJ2-7 TRBV7-2 - TGTGCCAGCAGATCGGGACAGACCTACGAGCAGTACTTC CASRSGQTYEQYF
TRBD2 TRBJ2-3 TRBV7-2 - TGTGCCAGCAGCTTGGAGCGGGAGGATACGCAGTATTTT CASSLEREDTQYF
- TRBJ1-1 TRBV7-6 - TGTGCCAGCAGCTCGGACACCTACATGAACACTGAAGCTTTCTTT CASSSDTYMNTEAFF
- TRBJ2-6 TRBV30 - TGTGCCTGGAGGCTAGACCGTCCTGGGGCCAACGTCCTGACTTTC CAWRLDRPGANVLTF
TRBD1 TRBJ1-5 TRBV27 medium-sized TGTGCCAGCAGTCTCTCAGGGGGCTTTCAGCCCCAGCATTTT CASSLSGGFQPQHF
- TRBJ1-6 TRBV14 few TGTGCCAGCAGCCAAATTGGAGGAGTTTCACCCCTCCACTTT CASSQIGGVSPLHF
- TRBJ1-5 TRBV2 - TGTGCCAGCAGTATTACAGGGTCCAATCAGCCCCAGCATTTT CASSITGSNQPQHF
TRBD1 TRBJ2-1 TRBV18 - TGTGCCAGCTCACGGACAGGGGGCAATTACAATGAGCAGTTCTTC CASSRTGGNYNEQFF
- TRBJ2-3 TRBV15 - TGTGCCACCAGCAGACCCCTAAGCACAGATACGCAGTATTTT CATSRPLSTDTQYF
TRBD1 TRBJ1-2 TRBV6-5 medium-sized TGTGCCAGCAGTTACAGGGGGCTATATGGCTACACCTTC CASSYRGLYGYTF
- TRBJ1-5 TRBV7-2 - TGTGCCAGCAGCGTCCAGGTTGATCAGCCCCAGCATTTT CASSVQVDQPQHF
- TRBJ2-3 TRBV4-2 - TGTGCCAGCAGCCTAAGAGGAATCCGGAGCACAGATACGCAGTATTTT CASSLRGIRSTDTQYF
- TRBJ2-2 TRBV7-9 few TGTGCCAGCAGCGGGGGGACAGTCAACACCGGGGAGCTGTTTTTT CASSGGTVNTGELFF
- TRBJ2-2 TRBV4-3 few TGCGCCAGCAGCCAAGAGGTATCAGGGAGGATCAACACCGGGGAGCTGTTTTTT CASSQEVSGRINTGELFF
TRBD2 TRBJ2-7 TRBV4-1 few TGCGCCAGCAGCCAAGAAAGAGCGGGGGGGTTCGCGCAGTACTTC CASSQERAGGFAQYF
- TRBJ2-3 TRBV10-3 - TGTGCCATCAGGGACAGCCGAGGAACAGATACGCAGTATTTT CAIRDSRGTDTQYF
- TRBJ2-5 TRBV7-2 once TGTGCCAGCAGCTCACAGGGGAGGGAGACCCAGTACTTC CASSSQGRETQYF
TRBD2 TRBJ2-5 TRBV5-1 once TGCGCCAGCAGCTTGGCCGGACTAGCGGGACTCCAAGAGACCCAGTACTTC CASSLAGLAGLQETQYF
- TRBJ1-6 TRBV19 - TGTGCCAGTAGTAGATCCCGGGACACTAATTCACCCCTCCACTTT CASSRSRDTNSPLHF
TRBD2 TRBJ2-1 TRBV19 - TGTGCCAGTATGTCGACTAGCGGGAGCAATGAGCAGTTCTTC CASMSTSGSNEQFF
TRBD1 TRBJ2-7 TRBV5-1 - TGCGCCAGCAGCCCTAGGGACAGGAACTACGAGCAGTACTTC CASSPRDRNYEQYF
- TRBJ2-5 TRBV28 - TGTGCCAGCAGTTCAATTCAGTGGACCCAGTACTTC CASSSIQWTQYF
- TRBJ2-5 TRBV27 - TGTGCCAGCAGTTTAAGTGCGGGATATGAGACCCAGTACTTC CASSLSAGYETQYF
TRBD2 TRBJ2-1 TRBV10-3 - TGTGCCATCAGTGAACCTAGCGGGAGACCCTACAATGAGCAGTTCTTC CAISEPSGRPYNEQFF
TRBD1 TRBJ1-1 TRBV7-2 - TGTGCCAGCAGCTTAAGAGTGTGGGACAGAGACATGAACACTGAAGCTTTCTTT CASSLRVWDRDMNTEAFF
TRBD1 TRBJ2-6 TRBV5-1 - TGCGCCAGCAGCCTCCCAGGGGGCTCTGGGGCCAACGTCCTGACTTTC CASSLPGGSGANVLTF
- TRBJ1-4 TRBV6-5 - TGTGCCAGCAGTTACCAAGCAGGGGCAGGGAAAAAACTGTTTTTT CASSYQAGAGKKLFF
- TRBJ2-1 TRBV9 - TGTGCCAGCTCCCTAGTTAGGACACCGCGGCTCGGTGAGCAGTTCTTC CASSLVRTPRLGEQFF
- TRBJ2-2 TRBV6-5 - TGTGCCAGCAGTTACAATAGTGGTTCCGGGGAGCTGTTTTTT CASSYNSGSGELFF
- TRBJ1-2 TRBV7-2 - TGTGCCAGCATCAGAACGGCGGGCTCTAACTATGGCTACACCTTC CASIRTAGSNYGYTF
- TRBJ1-3 TRBV28 - TGTGCCAGCAGTCCCAACCAGGGGAAGAACGAAAACACCATATATTTT CASSPNQGKNENTIYF
- TRBJ1-5 TRBV7-2 few TGTGCCAGCAGCTTAAGAGATACAGGTCAGCCCCAGCATTTT CASSLRDTGQPQHF
- TRBJ2-2 TRBV28 - TGTGCCAGCAGTTTCTGGCTCAGGAACACCGGGGAGCTGTTTTTT CASSFWLRNTGELFF
- TRBJ1-1 TRBV6-5 - TGTGCCAGCAGTTACCGTGGGGGGGAAGATGAAGCTTTCTTT CASSYRGGEDEAFF